This T cell receptor (beta chain) was observed in a study of blood T cell repertoires in COVID-19. Study summary: The origin of the acute and convalescent COVID-19 samples was the United States, Italy and Spain. From T cells, B-cell-depleted T cells, or PBMCs came the material, which was cDNA or gDNA.

Unmatched junction bases numbered 5, after V lost 1 base and J lost 5 bases. In germline, CDR1 is SGHNT, CDR2 YENEEA. The CDR3 is made up of 16 amino acids. Authors' methods: For nucleated cells, counts were estimated from reference gene primer amplification. TCRdb's table, derived via immunoSEQ multiplex PCR, lists solely in-frame clones and lacks some. V, J and clone size are taken as reported in that table, and D and trimming were inferred from the DNA itself. The sample has nearly 200,000 clones, less than 90% seen once. The receptor's source is a woman aged 70-85 years with acute or convalescent COVID-19. The chain joins TRBV11-3 to TRBJ1-1, with 12 bases matching TRBD1. Material for sequencing was peripheral blood. This CDR3 is CASSLGGQGARTEAFF. The CDR3 DNA is TGTGCCAGCAGCTTAGGGGGACAGGGGGCTCGAACTGAAGCTTTCTTT. The full variable domain, with the rest looked up from reference TRBV11-3 and TRBJ1-1, is EAGVVQSPRYKIIEKKQPVAFWCNPISGHNTLYWYLQNLGQGPELLIRYENEEAVDDSQLPKDRFSAERLKGVDSTLKIQPAELGDSAVYLCASSLGGQGARTEAFFGQGTRLTVV.